The text below deals with one T cell receptor beta chain. Gene names follow the mouse nomenclature. Read coverage stops 4 residues before the CDR3 terminus; the germline J gene supplies the remainder. This CDR3 is also generated by other DNA sequences in the sample. Pooled cutaneous lymph node cells were sorted using CD4, CD8alpha, NKG2D, NKG2ACE and other markers. This record comes from a study of CD8+ T cells in alopecia areata. RNA was isolated and reverse transcribed to cDNA, the sequencing template. Sequencing used immunoSEQ multiplex PCR; TCRdb keeps in-frame clones, though not all of them. The profile covers 200,000 to 300,000 clones, none occurring a single time. The CDR3 sequence is 14 residues long. Losses at the gene ends were 4 bases for V and 2 bases for J; bases not matched to a gene: 3. CDR1 and CDR2 (germline): FNHDT, SITEND (reference sequence).

The TCR originated in a C3H/HeJ mouse with alopecia areata. The strain's MHC type: H2-k. The chain recombines TRBV19 with TRBJ1-2, with 9 bases aligning to TRBD1. The sequencing sample was made of CD4+ T cells sorted from a lymph node. CDR3 DNA (partial): TGTGCCAGCAGTCCGGGGACAGGGAACTCC. Amino acid sequence: CASSPGTGNS. The whole CDR3 protein reads CASSPGTGNSDYTF.